Listed below are T cell receptor beta chains from one sample, sequenced in a study of Graves' ophthalmopathy and Graves' hyperthyroidism. TCRdb re-called the multiplex PCR reads with MiXCR, one entry per CDR3 protein. The repertoire holds 650,000 to 900,000 distinct CDR3 sequences, with approximately 40% as singletons. The sample was peripheral blood. These TCRs come from an adult man with Graves' ophthalmopathy. The CDR3 runs from the conserved cysteine through the conserved F or W. Each record gives: clone size, D gene, J gene, V gene, CDR3 DNA, CDR3 protein. A D gene is named only where the DNA matches it firmly. For some rows the clone size is stated as once, few or many, or as a class when expanded; others skip it.

. TRBD1 TRBJ1-4 TRBV25-1 TGTGCCAGCGTTGACAGGGGGAATGATGAAAAACTGTTTTTT CASVDRGNDEKLFF
. . TRBJ2-7 TRBV20-1 TGCAGTGCTCCCGACGGGGGCTACGAGCAGTACTTC CSAPDGGYEQYF
. TRBD1 TRBJ2-7 TRBV15 TGTGCCACCAGCAGAGGAAGCGCAGGGGGCGTCTCCTACGAGCAGTACTTC CATSRGSAGGVSYEQYF
many . TRBJ2-7 TRBV7-2 TGTGCCAGCAGCTCACTGACGGTTCCCTACGAGCAGTACTTC CASSSLTVPYEQYF
. . TRBJ2-3 TRBV10-1 TGCGCCAGCAGTGAGTCGGCAGTAAGCACAGATACGCAGTATTTT CASSESAVSTDTQYF
many . TRBJ1-6 TRBV10-3 TGTGCCATCAGTGAACCAGGGGTGATCTCACCCCTCCACTTT CAISEPGVISPLHF
. TRBD1 TRBJ2-7 TRBV2 TGTGCCAGCAGCTGGGGACAGGGGAAGCAGTACTTC CASSWGQGKQYF
. TRBD1 TRBJ1-2 TRBV2 TGTGCCAGCAGTGAGGACAGGGGAAACACCTTC CASSEDRGNTF
many . TRBJ1-5 TRBV7-9 TGTGCCAGCAGTGTCAGTCAGCCCCAGCATTTT CASSVSQPQHF
many . TRBJ1-3 TRBV2 TGTGCCAGCAGTGCAGGGAGCTCTGGAAACACCATATATTTT CASSAGSSGNTIYF